This T cell receptor beta chain was observed in a study of T cells after yellow fever vaccination. TCRdb reprocessed the 5' RACE reads via MiXCR and lists one record per CDR3 protein. This sample has some 390,000 distinct CDR3 sequences; 18% occur once, and the top ten carry 18%. This clonotype was seen only a few times. This specimen was PBMCs, taken before the yellow fever booster vaccination. This TCR derives from a man aged 18 to 29 who received the YFV17D yellow fever vaccine.

The CDR3: CASSLRESNQPQHF. As DNA, the CDR3 is TGTGCCAGCAGTTTAAGGGAGAGCAATCAGCCCCAGCATTTT. V is TRBV12-3 or TRBV12-4 and J is TRBJ1-5; D ambiguous. This CDR3 has 14 residues. With 2 bases removed from V and 1 base from J, the gap between germline ends came to 6 bases.